This T cell receptor beta chain was documented in a study of blood T cell repertoires in COVID-19. This clone has a handful of counts. With 5 bases removed from V and 3 bases from J, the gap between germline ends came to 10 bases. CDR1 and CDR2 (germline): MNHNY, SVGAGI (reference sequence). The CDR3 is made up of 13 amino acids. The assay was immunoSEQ multiplex PCR, and TCRdb's table has in-frame clones only and misses some. Of more than 250,000 clones in the sample, about 87% are singletons; the top ten hold about 6%. The sequencing input was peripheral blood. The V call is TRBV6-6, the J call TRBJ1-2; D is ambiguous. The TCR originated in a woman aged 45-59 years with COVID-19, enrolled during active disease. The CDR3 spells CASSTAGDYGYTF. CDR3 sequence (DNA): TGTGCCAGCAGTACCGCGGGAGACTATGGCTACACCTTC.